The 6 T cell receptor beta chains below were found in one sample sequenced in a study of blood T cell repertoires in COVID-19 (dated by TCRdb to the early 2020s). The library was obtained by the immunoSEQ multiplex PCR assay. TCRdb provides this immuneACCESS table in a form limited to in-frame rearrangements. Some clones are lacking; in checked studies, under half of them reflect an unresolved V gene, and why the rest are absent is not known. In this sample the table shows approximately 150,000 clones, 87% of which occur a single time. The ten largest clones represent less than 6.5% of the sample. Sequencing input: peripheral blood. The receptors shown here come from a human donor in a cohort sampled during active COVID-19.

This chain uses TRBV7-9 with TRBJ2-2, with 7 bases aligning to TRBD2. The CDR3 extends over 17 amino acids. Germline V gene sequence: CDR1 SEHNR, CDR2 FQNEAQ (reference sequence). V trimming: 5 bases; J trimming: 4 bases; junction bases outside the gene matches: 13. The CDR3 nucleotides are TGTGCCAGCAGCCCCTTTGGGACTACTCCTTCCACCGGGGAGCTGTTTTTT. Translating gives CASSPFGTTPSTGELFF.

The chain is built from TRBV11-3 and TRBJ2-3, with 8 bases fitting TRBD2. Germline assignment: CDR1 SGHNT and CDR2 YENEEA. The V gene end was trimmed by 5 bases and the J gene end by 6 bases; junction bases not matched to a gene: 7. This CDR3 is built from 14 residues. The CDR3 DNA reads as TGTGCCAGCAGCCACTTCGGGGGGGATGATACGCAGTATTTT. It is translated as CASSHFGGDDTQYF.

This clone was detected a few times. The chain combines TRBV27 with TRBJ2-1, with a tentative D call TRBD2 (6 bases). The CDR3 covers 15 residues. The germline CDR1 and CDR2 sequences are MNHEY and SMNVEV (reference sequence). Trimming removed 3 bases at V and 0 bases at J, with 9 bases between. The DNA of the CDR3 is TGTGCCAGCAGTTTTGAGACTAGCTCCTACAATGAGCAGTTCTTC. Protein product: CASSFETSSYNEQFF.

J is TRBJ1-1 and V is TRBV5-5, with D hard to call. V gave up 0 bases and J gave up 4 bases, with 10 bases separating them. This CDR3 contains 14 residues. Germline CDR1 is SGHKS and CDR2 is YYEKEE (reference sequence). CDR3 region: CASSLAVSITEAFF. The CDR3 DNA reads as TGTGCCAGCAGCTTGGCCGTGAGTATCACTGAAGCTTTCTTT. The full variable domain, in which reference TRBV5-5 and TRBJ1-1 provide the parts outside the CDR3, is DAGVTQSPTHLIKTRGQQVTLRCSPISGHKSVSWYQQVLGQGPQFIFQYYEKEERGRGNFPDRFSARQFPNYSSELNVNALLLGDSALYLCASSLAVSITEAFFGQGTRLTVV.

The V gene is TRBV9, the J gene TRBJ2-7; 9 bases line up with TRBD1. The V gene's germline CDR1 is SGDLS and CDR2 YYNGEE. The length of the CDR3 is 14 residues. V lost 4 bases, J lost 2 bases, and 4 bases stayed unmatched. CDR3 bases: TGTGCCAGCAGCACAACAGGGGGCGCCTACGAGCAGTACTTC. This codes for CASSTTGGAYEQYF.

The chain combines TRBV30 with TRBJ1-6, with TRBD1 matching over 7 bases. Germline CDR1 is GTSNPN and CDR2 is SVGIG (reference sequence). The J segment lost 0 bases and the V segment lost 7 bases, leaving 9 bases of the junction unmatched. The CDR3 length is 16 residues. The CDR3 DNA is TGTGCCTATGGGGGACAGCCGAGCTCCTATAATTCACCCCTCCACTTT. Protein sequence: CAYGGQPSSYNSPLHF. Complete variable domain (other parts from reference TRBV30 and TRBJ1-6): SQTIHQWPATLVQPVGSPLSLECTVEGTSNPNLYWYRQAAGRGLQLLFYSVGIGQISSEVPQNLSASRPQDRQFILSSKKLLLSDSGFYLCAYGGQPSSYNSPLHFGNGTRLTVT.